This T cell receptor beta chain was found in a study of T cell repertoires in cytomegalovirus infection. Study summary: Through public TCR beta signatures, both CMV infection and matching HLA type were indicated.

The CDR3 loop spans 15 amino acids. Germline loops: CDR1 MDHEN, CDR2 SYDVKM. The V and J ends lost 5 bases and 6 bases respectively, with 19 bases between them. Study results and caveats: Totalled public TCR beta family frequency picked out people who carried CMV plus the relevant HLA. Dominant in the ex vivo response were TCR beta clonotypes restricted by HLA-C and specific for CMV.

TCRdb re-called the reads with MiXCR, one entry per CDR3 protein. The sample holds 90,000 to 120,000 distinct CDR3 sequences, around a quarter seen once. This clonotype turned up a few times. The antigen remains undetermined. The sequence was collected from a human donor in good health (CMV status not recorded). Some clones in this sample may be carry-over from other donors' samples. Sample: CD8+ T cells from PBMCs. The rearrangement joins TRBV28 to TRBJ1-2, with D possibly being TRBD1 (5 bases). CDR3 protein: CASSQPGGGEDGYTF. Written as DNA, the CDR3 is TGTGCCAGCAGTCAACCCGGCGGGGGTGAAGATGGCTACACCTTC.